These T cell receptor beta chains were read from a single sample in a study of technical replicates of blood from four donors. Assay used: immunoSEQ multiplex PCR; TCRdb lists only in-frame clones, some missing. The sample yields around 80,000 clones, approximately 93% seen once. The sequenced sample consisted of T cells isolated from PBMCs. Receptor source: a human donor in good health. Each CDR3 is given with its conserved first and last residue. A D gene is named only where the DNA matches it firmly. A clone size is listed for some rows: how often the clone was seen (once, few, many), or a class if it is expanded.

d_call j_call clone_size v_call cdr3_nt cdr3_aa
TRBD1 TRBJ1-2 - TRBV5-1 TGCGCCAGCAGCTTGGGGGACAGGGGGCTGGATGGCTACACCTTC CASSLGDRGLDGYTF
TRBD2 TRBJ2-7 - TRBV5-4 TGTGCCAGCAGCTTTAGGGGACTAGCGGGAGTAGTAGCCTACGAGCAGTACTTC CASSFRGLAGVVAYEQYF
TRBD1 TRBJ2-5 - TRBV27 TGTGCCAGCAGTTTGGGGACAGGGACGATCCAAGAGACCCAGTACTTC CASSLGTGTIQETQYF
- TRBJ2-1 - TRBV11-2 TGTGCCAGCAGGTCTGAACTAGTCACCTACAATGAGCAGTTCTTC CASRSELVTYNEQFF
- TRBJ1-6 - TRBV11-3 TGTGCCAGCAGCTTGGGGGGCTCCTATAATTCACCCCTCCACTTT CASSLGGSYNSPLHF
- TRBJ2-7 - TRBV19 TGTGCCAGTAGTGAGTGGGGCAGGGAGCAGTACTTC CASSEWGREQYF
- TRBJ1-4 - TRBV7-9 TGTGCCAGCAGCTTCATATCGACAGTTCAAGTCAAATGGCAGGAAAAACTGTTTTTT CASSFISTVQVKWQEKLFF
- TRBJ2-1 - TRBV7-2 TGTGCCAGCAGCTCGGACACTGAGCAGTTCTTC CASSSDTEQFF
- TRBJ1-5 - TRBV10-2 TGCGCCAGCAGTGAGCCCCGGACAGTCAATCAGCCCCAGCATTTT CASSEPRTVNQPQHF
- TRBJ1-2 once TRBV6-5 TGTGCCAGCAGGATTACGGGGGGAAGAGGGGGCTACACCTTC CASRITGGRGGYTF
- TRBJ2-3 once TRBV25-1 TGTGCCAGCAGTCTTGATGCAGGGACACTCACGCAGTATTTT CASSLDAGTLTQYF
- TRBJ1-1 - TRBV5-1 TGCGCCAGCGGACAAGGATCCATGAACACTGAAGCTTTCTTT CASGQGSMNTEAFF
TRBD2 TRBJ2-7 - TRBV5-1 TGCGCCAGCAGCTTGGGGGGGGAGGGCTACGAGCAGTACTTC CASSLGGEGYEQYF
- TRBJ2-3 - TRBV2 TGTGCCAGCAGTGGGACTGGGGCAGATACGCAGTATTTT CASSGTGADTQYF
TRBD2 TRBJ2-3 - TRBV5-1 TGCGCCAGCAGCTTGGCCAGCGGGGGGCCCGCAGATACGCAGTATTTT CASSLASGGPADTQYF
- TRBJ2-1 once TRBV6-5 TGTGCCAGCAGCCGACAGCAACCCATCTACAATGAGCAGTTCTTC CASSRQQPIYNEQFF
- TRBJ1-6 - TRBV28 TGTGCCAGCAGTCTCACAGGGTATTCGAATTCACCCCTCCACTTT CASSLTGYSNSPLHF
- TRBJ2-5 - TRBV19 TGTGCCAGTAGTATAGCGGGCGGGATTGACGAGACCCAGTACTTC CASSIAGGIDETQYF
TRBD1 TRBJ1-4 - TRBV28 TGTGCCAGCAGCCAACGGACAGGGAGTCAAGAAAAACTGTTTTTT CASSQRTGSQEKLFF
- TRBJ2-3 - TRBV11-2 TGTGCCAGCAGCTTAGTTGGGGGCAAGGATACGCAGTATTTT CASSLVGGKDTQYF
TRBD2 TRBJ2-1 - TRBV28 TGTGCCAGCAGTTTAAGTAGAGGGAGGGACGTCTACAATGAGCAGTTCTTC CASSLSRGRDVYNEQFF
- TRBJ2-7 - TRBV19 TGTGCCAGTAGTATAGATTACTCCTACGAGCAGTACTTC CASSIDYSYEQYF
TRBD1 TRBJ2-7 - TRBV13 TGTGCCAGCAGCTTATTTGGTGGACAGGGGACAAGAGGGCTCTACGAGCAGTACTTC CASSLFGGQGTRGLYEQYF
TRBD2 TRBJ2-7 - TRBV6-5 TGTGCCAGCAGAGCCGGGACTAGCAGATCCTACGAGCAGTACTTC CASRAGTSRSYEQYF
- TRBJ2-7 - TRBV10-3 TGTGCCATCAGTGAGTCTTTGACAGGATTCCCCTACGAGCAGTACTTC CAISESLTGFPYEQYF
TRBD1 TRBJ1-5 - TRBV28 TGTGCCAGCAGTTTAGGGGGGACAGATGGCCATTTT CASSLGGTDGHF
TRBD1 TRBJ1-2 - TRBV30 TGTGCCTGGAGTGCCCTAGACAGGGACTATGGCTACACCTTC CAWSALDRDYGYTF
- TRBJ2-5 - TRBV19 TGTGCCAGTAGTATTGGACAGCAAGAGACCCAGTACTTC CASSIGQQETQYF
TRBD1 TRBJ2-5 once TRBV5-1 TGCGCCAGCAGCCAGGGGGAAGAGACCCAGTACTTC CASSQGEETQYF
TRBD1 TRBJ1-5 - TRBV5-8 TGTGCCAGCGCATCCCACAGGGGAACCTATCAGCCCCAGCATTTT CASASHRGTYQPQHF
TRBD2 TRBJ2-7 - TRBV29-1 TGCAGCGTCGACCCTGGACTAGCGGGAGTCGAGCAGTACTTC CSVDPGLAGVEQYF
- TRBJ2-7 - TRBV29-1 TGCAGCGTTCTCTCCGGGGAGCAGTACTTC CSVLSGEQYF
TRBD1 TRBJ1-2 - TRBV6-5 TGTGCCAGCAGGACAGGGGGCCGAGGCTATGGCTACACCTTC CASRTGGRGYGYTF